These 9 T cell receptor beta chains were sequenced from one sample in a study of blood T cell repertoires in COVID-19. Libraries were prepared by immunoSEQ multiplex PCR; TCRdb keeps only in-frame clonotypes and omits some of them. This repertoire shows under 300,000 clones, 87% found once; its top ten account for about 6.3%. The sequencing input was PBMCs or T cells enriched from blood (not recorded which). These receptors came from a woman aged 25-40 years with acute COVID-19.

Only a few counts were recorded for this clone. This rearrangement joins TRBV28 to TRBJ1-3; 10 positions match TRBD1. Germline V CDR1 and CDR2: MDHEN, SYDVKM. Trimming removed 7 bases from V and 5 bases from J; junction bases left unmatched: 5. This CDR3 spans 14 amino acids. The CDR3 DNA reads as TGTGCCAGCACCCAGGGACAGGGGAGAAACACCATATATTTT. It is translated as CASTQGQGRNTIYF.

The V call is TRBV7-9, the J call TRBJ2-4; tentative D call: TRBD1 (6 bases). The germline CDR1 and CDR2 sequences are SEHNR and FQNEAQ (reference sequence). V lost 5 bases to trimming and J lost 8 bases, with 13 bases between them. The CDR3 contains 13 residues. The CDR3 loop is CASSPGQSDIQYF. The CDR3 DNA reads as TGTGCCAGCAGCCCCGGACAGAGTGACATTCAGTACTTC.

This chain uses TRBV24-1 with TRBJ2-5; 7 positions match TRBD2. The CDR3 runs 17 residues. V gave up 2 bases and J gave up 1 base; unmatched junction bases: 9. Per the germline V gene, CDR1 is KGHDR and CDR2 is SFDVKD. The CDR3 here is CATSDSSLAGAQETQYF. CDR3 bases: TGTGCCACCAGTGATTCCAGCCTGGCGGGAGCCCAAGAGACCCAGTACTTC.

Only a few counts were recorded for this clone. The J gene is TRBJ2-3, the V gene TRBV7-9; 13 bases are a match to TRBD2. With V trimmed by 0 bases and J by 4 bases, 4 bases remained unmatched. Germline CDR1 and CDR2: SEHNR and FQNEAQ (reference sequence). The CDR3 contains 17 residues. CDR3 sequence (DNA): TGTGCCAGCAGCTTAGCAGGACTAGCGGGAGAAGCAGATACGCAGTATTTT. Translating it yields CASSLAGLAGEADTQYF.

The chain combines TRBV7-9 with TRBJ1-1; no reliable D call. The CDR3 is 14 residues long. Deletions cut 2 bases from V and 6 bases from J, with 13 bases between. Germline V gene lookup returns CDR1 SEHNR and CDR2 FQNEAQ (reference sequence). CDR3 amino acids: CASSLMAVSSEAFF. The CDR3 DNA reads as TGTGCCAGCAGCTTAATGGCAGTTTCTTCTGAAGCTTTCTTT.

This sequence joins TRBV5-6 and TRBJ1-1; maybe TRBD1 (5 bases). CDR1 is SGHDT and CDR2 is YYEEEE in the germline V gene. V gave up 3 bases and J gave up 1 base, with 16 bases separating them. The CDR3 has 16 residues. The CDR3 region is CASSSGHRAGNTEAFF. The DNA of the CDR3 is TGTGCCAGCAGCTCCGGACACAGAGCGGGGAACACTGAAGCTTTCTTT.

This clone was seen a few times. The rearrangement uses TRBV28 and TRBJ1-1, with D perhaps TRBD1 (6 bases). Germline V lookup: CDR1 MDHEN, CDR2 SYDVKM. Trimming left V 1 base short and J 4 bases short, with 13 bases between. The CDR3 is 15 amino acids. The CDR3 here is CASSLFGGGGTEAFF. The CDR3 bases are TGTGCCAGCAGTTTATTCGGGGGCGGGGGCACTGAAGCTTTCTTT.

The J gene is TRBJ2-3, the V gene TRBV7-2; possibly TRBD2 for D (6 bases). Trimming left V 8 bases short and J 6 bases short, with 21 bases between. The CDR3 totals 15 residues. Germline lookup yields CDR1 SGHTA and CDR2 FQGNSA. CDR3 DNA sequence: TGTGCCAGCGTCGTTGCACTGGGGAGGTCGGATACGCAGTATTTT. Its protein is CASVVALGRSDTQYF. The variable domain in full, completed from reference TRBV7-2 and TRBJ2-3, reads GAGVSQSPSNKVTEKGKDVELRCDPISGHTALYWYRQSLGQGLEFLIYFQGNSAPDKSGLPSDRFSAERTGGSVSTLTIQRTQQEDSAVYLCASVVALGRSDTQYFGPGTRLTVL.

The J gene is TRBJ1-1, the V gene TRBV2, with 7 nucleotides matching TRBD1. CDR1 is SNHLY and CDR2 is FYNNEI in the germline V gene. The V gene end was trimmed by 9 bases and the J gene end by 3 bases; junction bases not matched to a gene: 7. This CDR3 contains 13 residues. Here the CDR3 DNA reads TGTGCCAGTCGAACAGGGGAGGACACTGAAGCTTTCTTT. The encoded protein is CASRTGEDTEAFF. Using reference TRBV2 and TRBJ1-1 for the parts outside the CDR3, the full variable domain is EPEVTQTPSHQVTQMGQEVILRCVPISNHLYFYWYRQILGQKVEFLVSFYNNEISEKSEIFDDQFSVERPDGSNFTLKIRSTKLEDSAMYFCASRTGEDTEAFFGQGTRLTVV.